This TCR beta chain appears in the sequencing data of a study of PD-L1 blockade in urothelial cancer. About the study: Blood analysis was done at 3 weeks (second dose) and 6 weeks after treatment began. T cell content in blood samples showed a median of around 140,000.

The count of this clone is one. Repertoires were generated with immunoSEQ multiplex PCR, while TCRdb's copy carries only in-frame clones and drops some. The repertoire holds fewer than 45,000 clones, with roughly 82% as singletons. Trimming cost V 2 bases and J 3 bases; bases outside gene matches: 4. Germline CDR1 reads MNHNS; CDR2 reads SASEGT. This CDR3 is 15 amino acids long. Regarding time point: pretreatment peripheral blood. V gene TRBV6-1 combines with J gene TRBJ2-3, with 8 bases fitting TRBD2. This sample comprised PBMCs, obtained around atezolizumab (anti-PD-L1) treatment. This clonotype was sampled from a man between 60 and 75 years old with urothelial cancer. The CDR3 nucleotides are TGTGCCAGCAGTGAACGCGCGGGGGGTACAGATACGCAGTATTTT. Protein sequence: CASSERAGGTDTQYF.